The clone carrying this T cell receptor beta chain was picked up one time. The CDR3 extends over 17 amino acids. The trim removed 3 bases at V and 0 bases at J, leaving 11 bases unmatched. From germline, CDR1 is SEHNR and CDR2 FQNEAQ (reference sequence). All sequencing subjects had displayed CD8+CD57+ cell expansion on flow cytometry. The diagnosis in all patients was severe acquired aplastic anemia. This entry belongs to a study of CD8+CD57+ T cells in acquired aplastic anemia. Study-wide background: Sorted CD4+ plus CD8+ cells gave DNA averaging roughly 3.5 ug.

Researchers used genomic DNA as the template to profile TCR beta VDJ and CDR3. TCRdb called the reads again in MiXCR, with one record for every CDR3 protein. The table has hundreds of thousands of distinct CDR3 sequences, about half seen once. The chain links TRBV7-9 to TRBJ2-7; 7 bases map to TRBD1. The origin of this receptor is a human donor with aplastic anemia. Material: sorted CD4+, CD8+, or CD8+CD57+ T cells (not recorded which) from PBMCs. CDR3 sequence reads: CASSFHLWTGSSYEQYF. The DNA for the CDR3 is TGTGCCAGCAGCTTTCACCTCTGGACAGGAAGCTCCTACGAGCAGTACTTC.